This T cell receptor beta chain was identified in a study of graft-versus-host responses after intestinal transplantation (dated by TCRdb to about 2021). With regard to the full study: Recipients received multivisceral, liver-intestinal, or isolated intestinal transplants. A cohort of about two dozen intestinal transplant recipients, including one retransplant, was enrolled, and a few patients lacking pretransplant specimens were excluded. Alloreactive clones were identified by sequencing pre-transplant mixed lymphocyte reaction products and comparing them with unstimulated pre-transplant donor and recipient T cells. All recipients received anti-thymocyte globulin induction followed by maintenance tacrolimus and steroids for about three years. Instead of going to the commercial service, samples from a few later patients were sequenced in-house on an Illumina MiSeq and processed with MiXCR. A peak of at least 4% donor T cells among recipient peripheral blood mononuclear cells was the definition used for donor T cell macrochimerism. Graft-versus-host and host-versus-graft alloreactive T cell clones were tracked in the graft, circulation and bone marrow after intestinal transplantation using bulk TCR-beta CDR3 sequencing. General study outcomes and caveats: GvH clones were detected in recipient bone marrow, and some appeared earlier in ileal mucosa or blood, consistent with an intestinal mucosal origin. High GvH to HvG T cell clonal ratios were observed in the allografts of patients with donor T cell macrochimerism. The relatively low number and heterogeneity of intestinal transplant patients limited the conclusions. Peak levels of circulating GvH clones were associated with declines in HvG clones early after transplant.

For this clone: Its antigen is currently not known. No qualities accompany the bases; no much larger clone lies one base away.

This sample's time point label indicates: cells obtained before transplantation from donor or recipient. CD3+CD4+ and CD3+CD8+ populations were FACS-sorted from unstimulated pre-transplant donor and recipient cells taken from spleen or lymph nodes. V loses 1 base, J loses 2 bases, and the germline ends lie 12 bases apart. The CDR3 sequence holds 15 residues, the cysteine and phenylalanine included. Left in the record is the CDR3 DNA by itself, 45 bases read in frame from the first base. The germline V gene sets CDR1 to LGHNA and CDR2 to YSLEER. The library was built by means of the immunoSEQ multiplex PCR assay. For most patients, genomic DNA was isolated with the Qiagen DNeasy Blood and Tissue Kit and shipped frozen to Adaptive Biotechnologies for TCR sequencing. For most patients, high-throughput TCR-beta CDR3 sequencing of genomic DNA was performed by Adaptive Biotechnologies. The published analysis was carried out like this. Adaptive's ImmunoSEQ software was the source of the TCR sequencing data for 18 patients, while a few other patients were processed with MiXCR and VDJtools. CD4 versus CD8 sorting errors were corrected by removing sequences found in both subsets at a frequency ratio below 5:1. CDR3 nucleotide sequences shared between donor and recipient were removed because their origin could not be assigned. Alloreactive clones required at least 2-fold expansion over unstimulated cells and minimum CFSE-low frequency of 0.002% (template counts) or 0.001% (read counts). A clone was considered mappable if detected in the sequenced pre-transplant spleen, lymph node, or MLR CFSE-low populations of the donor or recipient. The cumulative frequency of alloreactive clones was calculated as a percentage of all sequences, weighted by copy number. TCRdb mirrors the immuneACCESS table, restricted to in-frame sequences. Some clones are absent from its copies; in checked studies, under half trace to an unresolved V gene, and the reason for the others is unknown. That table furnishes V, J and clone size, whereas the DNA furnished D and trimming. This sample holds under 150,000 clones; 90% were observed only once. The ten largest make up roughly 0.17% of the sample.

This clonotype was sampled from a human donor who received an intestinal transplant. The sequenced sample was unstimulated CD4+ T cells sorted from spleen or lymph node cells, obtained before intestinal transplant. The V and J segments used are TRBV4-3 and TRBJ2-7; confidence is insufficient to name the D gene. The CDR3 in this case is CASSQAPFSPYEQYF. The sequence in DNA is TGCGCCAGCAGCCAAGCCCCTTTTAGTCCCTACGAGCAGTACTTC.